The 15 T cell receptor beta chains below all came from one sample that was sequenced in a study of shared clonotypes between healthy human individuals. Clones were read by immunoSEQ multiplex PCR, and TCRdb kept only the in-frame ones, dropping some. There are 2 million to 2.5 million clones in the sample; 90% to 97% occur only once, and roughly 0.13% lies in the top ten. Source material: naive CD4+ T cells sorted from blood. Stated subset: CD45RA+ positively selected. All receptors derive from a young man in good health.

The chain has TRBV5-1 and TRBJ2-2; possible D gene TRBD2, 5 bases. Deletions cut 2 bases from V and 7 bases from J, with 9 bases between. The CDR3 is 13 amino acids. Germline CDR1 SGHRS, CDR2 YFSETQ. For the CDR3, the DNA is TGCGCCAGCAGCTTTCAGGCGGGCGGGGAGCTGTTTTTT. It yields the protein CASSFQAGGELFF.

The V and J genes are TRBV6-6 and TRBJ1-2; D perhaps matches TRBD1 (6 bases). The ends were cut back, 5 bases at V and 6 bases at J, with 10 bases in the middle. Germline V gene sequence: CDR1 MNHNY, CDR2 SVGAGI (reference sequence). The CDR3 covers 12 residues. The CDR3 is CASSPGQHGYTF. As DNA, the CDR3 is TGTGCCAGCAGTCCGGGACAACATGGCTACACCTTC.

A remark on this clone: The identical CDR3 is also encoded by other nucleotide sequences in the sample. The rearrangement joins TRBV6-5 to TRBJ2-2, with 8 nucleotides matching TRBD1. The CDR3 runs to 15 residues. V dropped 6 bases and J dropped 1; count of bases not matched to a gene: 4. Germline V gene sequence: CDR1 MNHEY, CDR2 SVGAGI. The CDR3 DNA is TGTGCCAGCAGAGCCGGGACAGGGAACACCGGGGAGCTGTTTTTT. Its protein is CASRAGTGNTGELFF.

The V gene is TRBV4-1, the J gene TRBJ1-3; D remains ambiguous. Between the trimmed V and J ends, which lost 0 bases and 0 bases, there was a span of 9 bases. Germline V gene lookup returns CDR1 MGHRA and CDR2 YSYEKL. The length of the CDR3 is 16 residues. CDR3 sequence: CASSQDIGRSGNTIYF. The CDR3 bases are TGCGCCAGCAGCCAAGATATCGGACGCTCTGGAAACACCATATATTTT.

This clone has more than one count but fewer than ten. This chain's CDR3 is CASRGGSNSNQPQHF. CDR3 DNA: TGTGCCAGCAGGGGCGGCAGTAATAGCAATCAGCCCCAGCATTTT. The V and J genes are TRBV28 and TRBJ1-5, with no clear D. V was shortened by 6 bases and J by 0 bases, with 12 bases between the two germline ends. The CDR3 length is 15 residues. In germline, CDR1 is MDHEN, CDR2 SYDVKM.

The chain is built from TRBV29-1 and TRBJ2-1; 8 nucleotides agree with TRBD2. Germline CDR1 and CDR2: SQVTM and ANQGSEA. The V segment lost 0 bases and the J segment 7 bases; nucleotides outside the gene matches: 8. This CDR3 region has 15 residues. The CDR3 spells CSVEDFGRAVNEQFF. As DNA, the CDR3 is TGCAGCGTTGAAGATTTCGGGAGGGCCGTGAATGAGCAGTTCTTC.

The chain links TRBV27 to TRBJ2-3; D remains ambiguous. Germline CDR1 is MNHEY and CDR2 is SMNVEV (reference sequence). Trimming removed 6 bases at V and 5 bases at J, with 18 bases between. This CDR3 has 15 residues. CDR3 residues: CASRPLVLTLDTQYF. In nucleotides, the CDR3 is TGTGCCAGCAGGCCGCTAGTCCTCACTTTAGATACGCAGTATTTT.

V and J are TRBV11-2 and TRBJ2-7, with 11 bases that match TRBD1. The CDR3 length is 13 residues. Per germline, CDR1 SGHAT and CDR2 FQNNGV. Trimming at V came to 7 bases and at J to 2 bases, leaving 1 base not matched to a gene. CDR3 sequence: CASTGQGAYEQYF. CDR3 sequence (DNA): TGTGCCAGCACGGGACAGGGGGCCTACGAGCAGTACTTC.

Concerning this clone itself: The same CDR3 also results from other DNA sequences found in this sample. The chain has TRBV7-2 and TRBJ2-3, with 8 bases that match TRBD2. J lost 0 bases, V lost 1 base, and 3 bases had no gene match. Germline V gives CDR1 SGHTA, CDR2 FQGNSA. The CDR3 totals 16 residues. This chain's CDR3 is CASSLVAGGSTDTQYF. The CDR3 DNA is TGTGCCAGCAGCTTAGTTGCGGGAGGAAGCACAGATACGCAGTATTTT.

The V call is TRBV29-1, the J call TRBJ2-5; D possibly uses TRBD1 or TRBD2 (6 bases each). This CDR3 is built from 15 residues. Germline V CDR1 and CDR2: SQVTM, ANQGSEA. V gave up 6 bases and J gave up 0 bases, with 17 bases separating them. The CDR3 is CSVGEDSWYQETQYF. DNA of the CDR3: TGCAGCGTGGGGGAGGACAGCTGGTACCAAGAGACCCAGTACTTC.

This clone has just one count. The CDR3 nucleotides read TGTGCCATCAGGATCACAGGGGGCGTTCGGTATGGCTACACCTTC. This translates into CAIRITGGVRYGYTF. The chain has TRBV10-3 and TRBJ1-2; the match to TRBD1 covers 9 bases. The CDR3 is 15 residues long. CDR1 ENHRY and CDR2 SYGVKD come from the germline V gene. V lost 6 bases, J lost 5 bases, and 10 bases stayed unmatched.

The CDR3 DNA sequence: TGTGCCAGCAGCTTGATGGGTTCCTACAATGAGCAGTTCTTC. Its translation: CASSLMGSYNEQFF. V usage is TRBV7-2 and J usage is TRBJ2-1, with D unresolved. Between the trimmed V and J ends, which lost 3 bases and 1 base, there was a span of 7 bases. This CDR3 is built from 14 residues. Germline V lookup: CDR1 SGHTA, CDR2 FQGNSA. The full variable domain, its missing parts supplied by reference TRBV7-2 and TRBJ2-1, is GAGVSQSPSNKVTEKGKDVELRCDPISGHTALYWYRQSLGQGLEFLIYFQGNSAPDKSGLPSDRFSAERTGGSVSTLTIQRTQQEDSAVYLCASSLMGSYNEQFFGPGTRLTVL.

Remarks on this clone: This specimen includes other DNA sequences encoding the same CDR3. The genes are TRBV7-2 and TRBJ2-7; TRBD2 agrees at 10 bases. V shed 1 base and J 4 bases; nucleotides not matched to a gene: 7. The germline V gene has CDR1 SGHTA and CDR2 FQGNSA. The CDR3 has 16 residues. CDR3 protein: CASSLVGLADSYEQYF. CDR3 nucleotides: TGTGCCAGCAGCTTAGTCGGACTAGCGGATTCGTACGAGCAGTACTTC.

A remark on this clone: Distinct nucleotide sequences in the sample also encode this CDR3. The CDR3 region has the DNA TGTGCCAGCAGCGTTGGTCCGGGTACAGATACGCAGTATTTT. It is translated as CASSVGPGTDTQYF. The rearrangement uses TRBV9 and TRBJ2-3; the D is unclear. Trimming removed 2 bases from V and 3 bases from J, with 10 bases in between. CDR1 and CDR2 (germline): SGDLS, YYNGEE. The CDR3 runs 14 residues. Together with reference TRBV9 and TRBJ2-3, the CDR3 gives the full variable domain: DSGVTQTPKHLITATGQRVTLRCSPRSGDLSVYWYQQSLDQGLQFLIQYYNGEERAKGNILERFSAQQFPDLHSELNLSSLELGDSALYFCASSVGPGTDTQYFGPGTRLTVL.

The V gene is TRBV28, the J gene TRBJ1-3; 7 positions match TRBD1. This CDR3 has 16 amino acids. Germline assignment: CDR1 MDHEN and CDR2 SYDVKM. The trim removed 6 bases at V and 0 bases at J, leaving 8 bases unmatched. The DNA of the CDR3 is TGTGCCAGCAGGCAGACAGGGTCCCCCTCTGGAAACACCATATATTTT. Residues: CASRQTGSPSGNTIYF.